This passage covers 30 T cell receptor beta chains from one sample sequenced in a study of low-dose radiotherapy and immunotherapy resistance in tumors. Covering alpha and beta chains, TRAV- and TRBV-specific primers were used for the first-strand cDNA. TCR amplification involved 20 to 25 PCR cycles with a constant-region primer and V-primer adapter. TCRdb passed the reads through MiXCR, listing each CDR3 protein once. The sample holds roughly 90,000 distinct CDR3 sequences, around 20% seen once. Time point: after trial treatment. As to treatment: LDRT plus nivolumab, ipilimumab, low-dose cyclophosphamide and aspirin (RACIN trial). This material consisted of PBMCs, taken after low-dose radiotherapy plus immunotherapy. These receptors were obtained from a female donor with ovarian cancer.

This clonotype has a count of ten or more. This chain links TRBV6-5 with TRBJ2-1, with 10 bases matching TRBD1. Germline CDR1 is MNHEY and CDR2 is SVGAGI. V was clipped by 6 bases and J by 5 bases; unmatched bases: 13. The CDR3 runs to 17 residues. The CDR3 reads CASRVPGQGRWDNEQFF. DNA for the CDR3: TGTGCCAGCAGAGTCCCGGGACAGGGGAGGTGGGACAATGAGCAGTTCTTC.

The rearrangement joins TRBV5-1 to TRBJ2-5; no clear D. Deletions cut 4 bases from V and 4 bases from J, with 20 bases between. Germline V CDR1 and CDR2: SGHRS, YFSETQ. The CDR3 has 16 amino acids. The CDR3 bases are TGCGCCAGCAGCCCGATTGGACCCAAAGGGCGAGAGACCCAGTACTTC. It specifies CASSPIGPKGRETQYF.

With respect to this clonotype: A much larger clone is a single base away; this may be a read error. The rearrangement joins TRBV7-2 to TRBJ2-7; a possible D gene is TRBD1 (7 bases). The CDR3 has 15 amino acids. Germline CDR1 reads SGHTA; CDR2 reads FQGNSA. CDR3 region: CANSPEEGAWNEQYF. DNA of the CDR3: TGTGCCAACAGCCCAGAGGAGGGGGCATGGAACGAGCAGTACTTC.

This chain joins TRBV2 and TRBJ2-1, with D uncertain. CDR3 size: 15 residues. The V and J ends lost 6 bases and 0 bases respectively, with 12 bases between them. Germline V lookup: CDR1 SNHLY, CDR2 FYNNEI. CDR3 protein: CASSLTPTSYNEQFF. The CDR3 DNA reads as TGTGCCAGCAGCTTGACTCCCACCTCCTACAATGAGCAGTTCTTC.

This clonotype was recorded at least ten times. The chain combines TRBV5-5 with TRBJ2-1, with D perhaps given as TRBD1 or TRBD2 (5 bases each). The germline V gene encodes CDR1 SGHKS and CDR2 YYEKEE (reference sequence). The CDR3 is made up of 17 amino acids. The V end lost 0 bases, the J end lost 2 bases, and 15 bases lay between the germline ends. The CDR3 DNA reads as TGTGCCAGCAGCTTGGAGGCCGGGGCAGGGACCTACAATGAGCAGTTCTTC. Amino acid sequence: CASSLEAGAGTYNEQFF. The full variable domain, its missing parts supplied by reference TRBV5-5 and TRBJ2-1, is DAGVTQSPTHLIKTRGQQVTLRCSPISGHKSVSWYQQVLGQGPQFIFQYYEKEERGRGNFPDRFSARQFPNYSSELNVNALLLGDSALYLCASSLEAGAGTYNEQFFGPGTRLTVL.

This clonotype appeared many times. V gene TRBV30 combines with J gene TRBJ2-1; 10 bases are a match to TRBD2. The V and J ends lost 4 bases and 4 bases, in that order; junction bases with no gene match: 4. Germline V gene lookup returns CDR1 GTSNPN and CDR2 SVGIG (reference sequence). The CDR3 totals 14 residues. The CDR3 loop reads CAWTLAGLYNEQFF. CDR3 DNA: TGTGCCTGGACACTAGCGGGGCTATACAATGAGCAGTTCTTC.

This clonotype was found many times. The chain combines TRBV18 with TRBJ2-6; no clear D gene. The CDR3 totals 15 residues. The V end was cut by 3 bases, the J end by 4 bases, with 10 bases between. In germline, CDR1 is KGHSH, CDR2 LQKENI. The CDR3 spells CASSPTDGGANVLTF. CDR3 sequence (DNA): TGTGCCAGCTCACCGACCGACGGCGGGGCCAACGTCCTGACTTTC.

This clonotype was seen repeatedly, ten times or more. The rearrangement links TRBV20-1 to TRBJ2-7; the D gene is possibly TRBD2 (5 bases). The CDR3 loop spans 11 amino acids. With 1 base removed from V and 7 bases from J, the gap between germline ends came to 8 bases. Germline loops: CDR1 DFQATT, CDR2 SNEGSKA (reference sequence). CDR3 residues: CSARAPGEQYF. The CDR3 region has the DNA TGCAGTGCTAGAGCCCCGGGGGAGCAGTACTTC.

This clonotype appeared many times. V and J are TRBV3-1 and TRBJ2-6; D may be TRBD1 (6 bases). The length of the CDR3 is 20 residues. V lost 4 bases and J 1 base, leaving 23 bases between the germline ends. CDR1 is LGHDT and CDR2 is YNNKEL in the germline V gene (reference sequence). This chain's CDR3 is CASSPRWDTGLTSGANVLTF. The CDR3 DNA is TGTGCCAGCAGCCCAAGATGGGACACCGGTCTCACGTCTGGGGCCAACGTCCTGACTTTC.

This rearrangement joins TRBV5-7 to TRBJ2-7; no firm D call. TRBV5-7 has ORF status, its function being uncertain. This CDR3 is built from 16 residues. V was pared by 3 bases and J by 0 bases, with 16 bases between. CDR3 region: CASSSRLLRSSYEQYF. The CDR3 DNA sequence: TGTGCCAGCAGCTCCCGACTCCTCAGGAGCTCCTACGAGCAGTACTTC.

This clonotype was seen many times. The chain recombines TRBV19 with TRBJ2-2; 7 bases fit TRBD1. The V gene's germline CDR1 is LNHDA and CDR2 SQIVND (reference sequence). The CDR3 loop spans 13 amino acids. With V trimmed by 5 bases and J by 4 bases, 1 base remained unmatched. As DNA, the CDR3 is TGTGCCAGTAGTCACAGGGGCACCGGGGAGCTGTTTTTT. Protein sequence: CASSHRGTGELFF. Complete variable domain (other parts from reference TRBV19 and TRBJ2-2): DGGITQSPKYLFRKEGQNVTLSCEQNLNHDAMYWYRQDPGQGLRLIYYSQIVNDFQKGDIAEGYSVSREKKESFPLTVTSAQKNPTAFYLCASSHRGTGELFFGEGSRLTVL.

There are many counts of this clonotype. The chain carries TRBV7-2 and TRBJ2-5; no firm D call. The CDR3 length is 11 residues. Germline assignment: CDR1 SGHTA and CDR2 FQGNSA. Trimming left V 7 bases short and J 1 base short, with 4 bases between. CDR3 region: CASKAQETQYF. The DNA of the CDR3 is TGTGCCAGCAAGGCCCAAGAGACCCAGTACTTC.

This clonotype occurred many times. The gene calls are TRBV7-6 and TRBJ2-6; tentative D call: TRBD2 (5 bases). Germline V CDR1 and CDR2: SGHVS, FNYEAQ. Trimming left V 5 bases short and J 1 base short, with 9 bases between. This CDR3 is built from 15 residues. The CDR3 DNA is TGTGCCAGCAGCGGCGGGCCTTCTGGGGCCAACGTCCTGACTTTC. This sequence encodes CASSGGPSGANVLTF.

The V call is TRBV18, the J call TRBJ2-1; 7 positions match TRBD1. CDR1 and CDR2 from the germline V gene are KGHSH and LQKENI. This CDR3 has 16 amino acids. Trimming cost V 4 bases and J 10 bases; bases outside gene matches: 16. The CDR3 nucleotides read TGTGCCAGCTCACTGTTAGAGGGTAGGACAGGACGAGAGCAGTTCTTC. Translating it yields CASSLLEGRTGREQFF.

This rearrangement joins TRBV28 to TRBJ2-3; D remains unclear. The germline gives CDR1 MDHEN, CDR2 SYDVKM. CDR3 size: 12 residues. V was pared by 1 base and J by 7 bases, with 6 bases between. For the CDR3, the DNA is TGTGCCAGCAGTTTATCTGGGAATACGCAGTATTTT. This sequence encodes CASSLSGNTQYF.

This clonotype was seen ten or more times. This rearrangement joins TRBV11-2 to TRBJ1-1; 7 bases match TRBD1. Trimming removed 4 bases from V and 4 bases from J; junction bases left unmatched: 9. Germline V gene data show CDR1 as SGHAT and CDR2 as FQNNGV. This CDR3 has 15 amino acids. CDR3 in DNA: TGTGCCAGCAGCTGGGCAGGGGGGGAATTCACTGAAGCTTTCTTT. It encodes CASSWAGGEFTEAFF.

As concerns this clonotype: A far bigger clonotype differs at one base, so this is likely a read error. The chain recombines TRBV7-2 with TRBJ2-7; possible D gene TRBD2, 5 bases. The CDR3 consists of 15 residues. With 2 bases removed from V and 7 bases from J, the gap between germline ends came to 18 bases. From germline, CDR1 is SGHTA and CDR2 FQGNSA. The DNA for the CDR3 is TGTGCCAGCAGCTTAATTGGGCAGGTGAGGGATGAGCAGTACTTC. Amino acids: CASSLIGQVRDEQYF.

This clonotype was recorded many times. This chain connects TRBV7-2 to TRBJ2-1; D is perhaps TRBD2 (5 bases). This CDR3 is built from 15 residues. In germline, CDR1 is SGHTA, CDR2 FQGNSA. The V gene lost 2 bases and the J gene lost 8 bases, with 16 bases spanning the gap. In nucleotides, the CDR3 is TGTGCCAGCAGCTTAATTGGGCAGGTGAGGGATGAGCAGTTCTTC. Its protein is CASSLIGQVRDEQFF.

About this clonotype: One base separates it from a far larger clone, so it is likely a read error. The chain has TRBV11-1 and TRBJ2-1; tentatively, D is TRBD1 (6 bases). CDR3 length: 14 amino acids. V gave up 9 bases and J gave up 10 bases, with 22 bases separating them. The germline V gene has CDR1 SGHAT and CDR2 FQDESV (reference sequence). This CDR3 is CASQPLQGSHEQFF. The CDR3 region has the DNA TGTGCCAGTCAACCGTTGCAGGGGTCCCACGAGCAGTTCTTC.

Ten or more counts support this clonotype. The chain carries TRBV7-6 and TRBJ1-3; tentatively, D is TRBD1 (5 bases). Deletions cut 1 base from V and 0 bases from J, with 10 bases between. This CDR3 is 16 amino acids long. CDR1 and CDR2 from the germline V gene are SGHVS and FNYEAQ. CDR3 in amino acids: CASSLGGRPSGNTIYF. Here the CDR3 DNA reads TGTGCCAGCAGCTTAGGGGGCAGGCCCTCTGGAAACACCATATATTTT.

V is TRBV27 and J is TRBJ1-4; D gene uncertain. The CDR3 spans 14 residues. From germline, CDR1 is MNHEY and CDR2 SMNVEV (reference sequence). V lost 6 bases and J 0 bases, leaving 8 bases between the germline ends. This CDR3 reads CASRTTATNEKLFF. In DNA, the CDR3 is TGTGCCAGCAGAACTACAGCAACTAATGAAAAACTGTTTTTT.

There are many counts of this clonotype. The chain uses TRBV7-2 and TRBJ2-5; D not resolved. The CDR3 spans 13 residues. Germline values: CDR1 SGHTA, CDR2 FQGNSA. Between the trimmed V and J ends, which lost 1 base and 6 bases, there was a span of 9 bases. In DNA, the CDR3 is TGTGCCAGCAGCTTAGTTGGGCGTAAGACCCAGTACTTC. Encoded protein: CASSLVGRKTQYF.

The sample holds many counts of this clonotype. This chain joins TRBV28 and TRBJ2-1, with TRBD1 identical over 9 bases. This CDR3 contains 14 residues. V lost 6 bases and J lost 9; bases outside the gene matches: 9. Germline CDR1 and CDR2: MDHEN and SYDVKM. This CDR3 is CASSRPGQGSEQFF. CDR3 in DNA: TGTGCCAGCAGCCGCCCGGGACAGGGTTCTGAGCAGTTCTTC.

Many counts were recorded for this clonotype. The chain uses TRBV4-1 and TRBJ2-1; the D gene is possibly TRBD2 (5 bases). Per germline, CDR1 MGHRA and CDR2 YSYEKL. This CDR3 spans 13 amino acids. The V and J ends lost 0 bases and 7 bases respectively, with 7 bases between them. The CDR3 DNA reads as TGCGCCAGCAGCCAAGACAGGACTAATGAGCAGTTCTTC. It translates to CASSQDRTNEQFF.

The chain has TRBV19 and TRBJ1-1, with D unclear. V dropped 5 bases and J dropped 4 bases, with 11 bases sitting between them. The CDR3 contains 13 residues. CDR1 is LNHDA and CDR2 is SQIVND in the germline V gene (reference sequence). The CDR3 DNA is TGTGCCAGTAGTCTCAGGACCAGCACTGAAGCTTTCTTT. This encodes CASSLRTSTEAFF.

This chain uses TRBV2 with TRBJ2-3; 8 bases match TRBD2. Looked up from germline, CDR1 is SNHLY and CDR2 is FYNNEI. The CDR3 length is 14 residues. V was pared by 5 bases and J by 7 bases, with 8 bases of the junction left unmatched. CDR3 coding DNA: TGTGCCAGCAGTAAGGTAGCGGGGATCAATACGCAGTATTTT. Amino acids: CASSKVAGINTQYF.

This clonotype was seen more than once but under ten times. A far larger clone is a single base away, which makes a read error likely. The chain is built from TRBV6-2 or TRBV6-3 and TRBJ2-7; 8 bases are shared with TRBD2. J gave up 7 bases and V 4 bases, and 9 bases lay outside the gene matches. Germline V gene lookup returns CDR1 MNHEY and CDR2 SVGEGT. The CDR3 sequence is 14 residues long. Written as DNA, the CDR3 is TGTGCCAGCAGTTCCGGGGGGGTGTACAATGAGCAGTACTTC. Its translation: CASSSGGVYNEQYF.

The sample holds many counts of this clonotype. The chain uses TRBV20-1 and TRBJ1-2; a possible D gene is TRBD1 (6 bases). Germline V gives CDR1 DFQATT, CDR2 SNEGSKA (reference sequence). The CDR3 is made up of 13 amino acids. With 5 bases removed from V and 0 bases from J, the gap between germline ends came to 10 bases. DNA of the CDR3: TGCAGTGCTCGTCAGGGGACTAACTATGGCTACACCTTC. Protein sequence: CSARQGTNYGYTF.

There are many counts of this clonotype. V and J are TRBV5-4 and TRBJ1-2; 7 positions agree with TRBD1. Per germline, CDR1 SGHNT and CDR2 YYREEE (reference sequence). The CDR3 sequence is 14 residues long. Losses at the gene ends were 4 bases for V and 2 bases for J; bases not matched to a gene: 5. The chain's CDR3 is CASSGRGRNYGYTF. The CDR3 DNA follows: TGTGCCAGCAGCGGAAGGGGGCGCAACTATGGCTACACCTTC.

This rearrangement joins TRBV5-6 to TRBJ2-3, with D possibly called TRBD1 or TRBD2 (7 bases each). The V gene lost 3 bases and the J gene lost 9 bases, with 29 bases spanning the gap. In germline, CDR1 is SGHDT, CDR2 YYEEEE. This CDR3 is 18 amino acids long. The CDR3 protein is CASSSPGQPDKRGGTQYF. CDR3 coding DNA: TGTGCCAGCAGCTCGCCGGGACAGCCGGATAAGCGGGGAGGGACGCAGTATTTT.